This T cell receptor (beta chain) was identified in a study of T cell responses to AZD1222 COVID-19 vaccine (dated by TCRdb to the early 2020s). Background for the entire study: A total of approximately 240 trial participants underwent TCR sequencing, of whom 207 received two doses of AZD1222 and about 25 received two doses of the MenACWY control vaccine. Trial participants were enrolled by age into 18-55, 56-69 and 70-plus year subgroups, with roughly 150, 30 and 60 TCR-sequenced participants respectively. Overall study results and their limits: Reportedly, almost half of the unique spike-specific TCRs recognized epitopes lying outside the regions that are mutated in the B.1.351 and B.1.1.7 variants. A significant rise in spike-specific TCR breadth and depth was observed after two AZD1222 doses relative to day 0 and relative to MenACWY recipients. Only five to seven AZD1222 recipients were SARS-CoV-2 seropositive at baseline, limiting conclusions about previously exposed vaccinees. Most participants were white British and females outnumbered males, and the authors suggested that clonal diversity may have been underestimated. The 56-69-year group was small, and its depth increase did not reach significance, likely because of low power. Because no samples from the day 14 peak response were available, repertoires could be characterized only after the peak T cell response. The vaccine-associated CD4 TCRs covered the entire spike protein, and the dominant responses fell in regions 160-218 and 743-854.

The time point label for this specimen denotes: about 28 days (+/-7) after the second vaccine dose. AZD1222 recipients with second doses at about 4 weeks or about 12 weeks were pooled, because spike-specific TCR depth and breadth did not differ between schedules. Samples from vaccinated people were obtained from the UK trials COV001 and COV002, which included a single-blind randomized controlled phase 2/3 trial of AZD1222 (ChAdOx1 nCoV-19) in healthy adults. For TCRbeta chain sequencing, PBMC samples from trial participants were taken at day 0 and at day 28 after the second dose. The V end loses 7 bases and the J end loses 0 bases, and a stretch of 13 bases separates them. The CDR3 measures 15 amino acids from cysteine to phenylalanine. The kept DNA is CDR3 alone, 45 bases in frame from the first base. Looking up the germline V gene yields CDR1 MNHEY and CDR2 SVGAGI. The CDR3 regions of human TCRbeta chains were analyzed by immunosequencing. The authors' analysis ran thus. Repertoire TCRs were matched against a reference library of SARS-CoV-2-specific TCRs generated with the MIRA antigen-specificity platform. Breadth was defined as the fraction of unique TCRs that were SARS-CoV-2-associated. Depth was defined as the fraction of total T cells that were SARS-CoV-2-associated. Using the MIRA data, each spike-specific TCR was mapped to the spike region that the TCR reacts to and placed in a CD4 or CD8 class. Log10-transformed breadth and depth values were compared by one-way ANOVA with Sidak's multiple comparisons tests. TCRdb retrieved this table from immuneACCESS and kept in-frame rearrangements only. Not all clones are present; in checked studies, unresolved V genes account for under half, and no reason is known for the remainder. V and J calls plus clone size are reproduced from that table; the DNA served to infer D and trimming. The sample includes about 150,000 clones, with about 92% observed a single time. The ten biggest clones cover approximately 3.5% of the sample.

Concerning this clone: No antigen is known for it. No base quality information exists; no much larger clone differs at one position.

The sequences come from peripheral blood, collected 28 days after the second AZD1222 dose. The sequence derives from an adult who received the AZD1222 COVID-19 vaccine. Recombination linked TRBV6-5 to TRBJ2-1; too little of a D gene remains to name it. In nucleotides, the sequence is TGTGCCAGCACAATAGGCTATAGCTCCTACAATGAGCAGTTCTTC. Its protein is CASTIGYSSYNEQFF.